One and the same sample provided the 6 T cell receptor beta chains below, sequenced in a study of T cell responses to AZD1222 COVID-19 vaccine. The protocol was immunoSEQ multiplex PCR, while the TCRdb copy is restricted to in-frame clones and leaves out a portion. Altogether tens of thousands of clones are present, about nine tenths being singletons, with the ten largest covering about 3%. The sequences come from peripheral blood, collected on day 0 of AZD1222 vaccination. The origin of the receptors is an adult in good health.

The chain combines TRBV9 with TRBJ1-4, with D possibly matching TRBD1 (6 bases). This CDR3 spans 14 amino acids. The V end was cut by 4 bases, the J end by 5 bases, with 12 bases between. Germline V gene sequence: CDR1 SGDLS, CDR2 YYNGEE. In DNA form, the CDR3 reads TGTGCCAGCAGCATGGGAGGGGGGAATGAAAAACTGTTTTTT. This translates into CASSMGGGNEKLFF.

The chain couples TRBV6-5 to TRBJ1-2; D may be TRBD1 (5 bases). V lost 8 bases, J lost 8 bases, and 21 bases lay in between. The CDR3 extends over 14 amino acids. Per germline, CDR1 MNHEY and CDR2 SVGAGI. CDR3 sequence: CASCPYEGGDGYTF. The CDR3 DNA reads as TGTGCCAGCTGTCCATATGAAGGAGGGGACGGCTACACCTTC.

This clone has only one observation. V is TRBV3-1 (or the pseudogene TRBV3-2) and J is TRBJ1-1, with D perhaps TRBD1 (6 bases). Germline lookup yields CDR1 LGHDT and CDR2 YNNKEL (reference sequence). The CDR3 has 14 residues. Deletions cut 5 bases from V and 1 base from J, with 11 bases between. The DNA of the CDR3 is TGTGCCAGCAGCTACAGGGCAAGGAACACTGAAGCTTTCTTT. This gives the protein CASSYRARNTEAFF.

Concerning this clone itself: At one boundary the junction diverges from the germline segment, which might be a read error. The CDR3 here is CASSLGLAGVNEQYF. CDR3 DNA sequence: TGTGCCAGCAGTTTAGGGCTAGCGGGAGTTAACGAGCAGTACTTC. This chain uses TRBV11-2 with TRBJ2-7, with 10 nucleotides matching TRBD2. The CDR3 consists of 15 residues. Germline V gene lookup returns CDR1 SGHAT and CDR2 FQNNGV.

This chain uses TRBV11-2 with TRBJ2-3; D possibly corresponds to TRBD2 (5 bases). Germline V gives CDR1 SGHAT, CDR2 FQNNGV. The CDR3 has 14 residues. Deletions cut 2 bases from V and 2 bases from J, with 8 bases between. DNA for the CDR3: TGTGCCAGCAGCTTAAGACTATCCACAGATACGCAGTATTTT. This translates into CASSLRLSTDTQYF.

This chain uses TRBV6-2 or TRBV6-3 with TRBJ1-3; D remains ambiguous. V lost 0 bases, J lost 4 bases, and 10 bases lay in between. Germline V gene lookup returns CDR1 MNHEY and CDR2 SVGEGT. The CDR3 runs to 15 residues. The CDR3 bases are TGTGCCAGCAGTTACTCGGCCTCTCCGGGAAACACCATATATTTT. This gives the protein CASSYSASPGNTIYF.